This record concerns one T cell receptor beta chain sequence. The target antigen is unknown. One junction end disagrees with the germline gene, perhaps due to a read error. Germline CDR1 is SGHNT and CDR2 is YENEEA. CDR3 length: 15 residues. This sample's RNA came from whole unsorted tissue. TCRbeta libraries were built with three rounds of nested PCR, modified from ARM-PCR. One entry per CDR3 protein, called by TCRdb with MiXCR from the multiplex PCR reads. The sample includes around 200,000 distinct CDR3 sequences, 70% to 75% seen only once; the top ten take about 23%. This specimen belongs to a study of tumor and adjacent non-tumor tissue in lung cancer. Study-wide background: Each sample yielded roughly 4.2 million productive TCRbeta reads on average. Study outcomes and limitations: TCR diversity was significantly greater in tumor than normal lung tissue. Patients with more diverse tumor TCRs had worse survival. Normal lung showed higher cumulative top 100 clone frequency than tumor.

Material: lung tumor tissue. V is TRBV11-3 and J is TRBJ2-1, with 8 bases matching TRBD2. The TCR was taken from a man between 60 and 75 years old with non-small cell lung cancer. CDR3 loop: CASSPRGLVLYEQFF. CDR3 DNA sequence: TGCGCCAGCAGCCCCCGGGGACTAGTTTTGTATGAGCAGTTCTTC.